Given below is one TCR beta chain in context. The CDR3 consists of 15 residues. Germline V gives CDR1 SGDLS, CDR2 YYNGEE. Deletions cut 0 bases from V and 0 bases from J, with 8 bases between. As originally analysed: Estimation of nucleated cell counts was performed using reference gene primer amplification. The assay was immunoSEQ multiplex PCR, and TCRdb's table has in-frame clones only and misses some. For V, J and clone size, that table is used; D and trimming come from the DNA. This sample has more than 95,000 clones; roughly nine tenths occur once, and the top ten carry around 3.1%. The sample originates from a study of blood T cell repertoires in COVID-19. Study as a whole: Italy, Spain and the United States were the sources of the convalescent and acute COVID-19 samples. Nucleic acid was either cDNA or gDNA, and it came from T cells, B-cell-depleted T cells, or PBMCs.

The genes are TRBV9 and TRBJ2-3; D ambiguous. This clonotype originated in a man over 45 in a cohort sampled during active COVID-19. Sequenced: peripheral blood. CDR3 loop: CASSVGLRSTDTQYF. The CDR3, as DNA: TGTGCCAGCAGCGTAGGACTCCGTAGCACAGATACGCAGTATTTT.